The 8 T cell receptor beta chains reported below all come from one sample, sequenced in a study of blood T cells in healthy people across ages. Together with a sample-barcoded 5' primer, a J-beta primer mix was included in a second PCR lasting about 7 to 12 cycles. Using its own MiXCR run on the 5' RACE reads, TCRdb lists one record per CDR3 protein. In the table there are about 1.1 million distinct CDR3 sequences, more than 30% of which are singletons. Material: blood. These receptors originate from a man aged 18 to 35 in good health.

A few counts support this clonotype. The J gene is TRBJ1-4, the V gene TRBV5-8, with unresolved D. This CDR3 comprises 15 residues. The germline V gene encodes CDR1 SGHTS and CDR2 YDEGEE. The germline V and J ends were trimmed by 4 bases and 5 bases, with 15 bases remaining between them. CDR3 region: CASSTRDPRNEKLFF. For the CDR3, the DNA is TGTGCCAGCAGCACCCGGGATCCGCGAAATGAAAAACTGTTTTTT.

J is TRBJ2-5 and V is TRBV20-1, with TRBD1 as a possible D gene (5 bases). This CDR3 spans 16 amino acids. V was cut by 7 bases and J by 0 bases, with 21 bases left in between. From germline, CDR1 is DFQATT and CDR2 SNEGSKA (reference sequence). The CDR3 spells CSVPPPRTQYQETQYF. The CDR3, as DNA: TGCAGTGTCCCCCCTCCCCGGACACAGTACCAAGAGACCCAGTACTTC.

V gene TRBV21-1 combines with J gene TRBJ1-5; the table assigns TRBD1, which was not confirmed against the DNA. TRBV21-1 is listed as a pseudogene. The length of the CDR3 is 19 residues. The CDR3 DNA reads TGTGCCAGCAGGGTCCCGGACAGGGGGTCTCCATGGAGCAATCAGCCCCAGCATTTT. Its translation: CASRVPDRGSPWSNQPQHF.

The chain has TRBV20-1 and TRBJ1-2; D remains ambiguous. Trimming removed 4 bases at V and 5 bases at J, with 14 bases between. CDR3 length: 13 amino acids. Germline V gives CDR1 DFQATT, CDR2 SNEGSKA (reference sequence). Here the CDR3 reads CSATLSYSYGYTF. DNA for the CDR3: TGCAGTGCTACCCTCAGTTACTCTTATGGCTACACCTTC.

This clonotype was found a few times. The chain employs TRBV7-9 and TRBJ2-1; D remains ambiguous. Deletions cut 5 bases from V and 9 bases from J, with 17 bases between. Germline V lookup: CDR1 SEHNR, CDR2 FQNEAQ (reference sequence). This CDR3 contains 14 residues. The CDR3 region has the DNA TGTGCCAGCAGCCCACTGACTGGAGTCTCTGAGCAGTTCTTC. Residues: CASSPLTGVSEQFF.

This clonotype was found a few times. The rearrangement uses TRBV9 and TRBJ1-4; D gene ambiguous. The ends were cut back, 0 bases at V and 8 bases at J, with 11 bases in the middle. This CDR3 is built from 14 residues. CDR1 and CDR2 from the germline V gene are SGDLS and YYNGEE. The CDR3: CASSVGPTGEKLFF. The CDR3 nucleotides read TGTGCCAGCAGCGTAGGCCCAACCGGCGAAAAACTGTTTTTT.

This clonotype showed up just a few times. This sequence joins TRBV27 and TRBJ2-1; D remains unclear. V lost 5 bases, J lost 10 bases, and 9 bases lay in between. This CDR3 is built from 11 residues. Per the germline V gene, CDR1 is MNHEY and CDR2 is SMNVEV (reference sequence). Here the CDR3 DNA reads TGTGCCAGCAGTCGAGGACGAGAGCAGTTCTTC. This gives the protein CASSRGREQFF.

The chain links TRBV4-1 to TRBJ2-7; perhaps TRBD2 as D (6 bases). V was clipped by 4 bases and J by 2 bases, with 12 bases between them. This CDR3 contains 14 residues. The germline V gene has CDR1 MGHRA and CDR2 YSYEKL. The CDR3 protein is CASSRGLMTYEQYF. The CDR3 nucleotides are TGCGCCAGCAGCCGGGGACTGATGACCTACGAGCAGTACTTC.